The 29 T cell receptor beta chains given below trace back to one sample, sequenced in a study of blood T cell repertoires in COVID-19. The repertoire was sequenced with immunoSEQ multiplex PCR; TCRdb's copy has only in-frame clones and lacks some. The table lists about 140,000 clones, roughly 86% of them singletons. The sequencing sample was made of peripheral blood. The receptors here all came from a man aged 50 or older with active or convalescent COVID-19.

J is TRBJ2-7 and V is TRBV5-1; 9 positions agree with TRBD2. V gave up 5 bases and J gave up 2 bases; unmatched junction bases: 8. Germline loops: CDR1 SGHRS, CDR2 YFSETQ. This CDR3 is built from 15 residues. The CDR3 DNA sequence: TGCGCCAGCAGAAGACTTAGCGGGAGTCCCTACGAGCAGTACTTC. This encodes CASRRLSGSPYEQYF.

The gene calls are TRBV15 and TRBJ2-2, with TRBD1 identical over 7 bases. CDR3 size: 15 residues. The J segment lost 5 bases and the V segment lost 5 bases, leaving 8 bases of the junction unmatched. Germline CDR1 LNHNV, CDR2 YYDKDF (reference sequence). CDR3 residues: CATSDRVPLTGELFF. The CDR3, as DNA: TGTGCCACCAGCGACAGGGTGCCCTTGACCGGGGAGCTGTTTTTT.

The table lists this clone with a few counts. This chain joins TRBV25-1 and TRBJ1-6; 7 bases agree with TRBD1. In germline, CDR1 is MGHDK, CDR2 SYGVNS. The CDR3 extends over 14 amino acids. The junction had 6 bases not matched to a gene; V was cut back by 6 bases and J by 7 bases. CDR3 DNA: TGTGCCAGCAGCGATACAGGGGCGAATTCACCCCTCCACTTT. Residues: CASSDTGANSPLHF.

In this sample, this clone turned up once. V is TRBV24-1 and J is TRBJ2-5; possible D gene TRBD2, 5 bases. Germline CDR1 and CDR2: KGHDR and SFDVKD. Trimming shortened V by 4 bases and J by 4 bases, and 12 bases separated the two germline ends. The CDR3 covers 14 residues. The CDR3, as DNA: TGTGCCACCAGTGACCCGACGGGGAGAGAGACCCAGTACTTC. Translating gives CATSDPTGRETQYF.

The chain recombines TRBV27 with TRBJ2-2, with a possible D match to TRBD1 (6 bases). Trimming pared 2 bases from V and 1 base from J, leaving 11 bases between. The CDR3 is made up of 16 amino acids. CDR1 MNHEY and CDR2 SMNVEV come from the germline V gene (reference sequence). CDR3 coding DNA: TGTGCCAGCAGTTTAACAGGGATCCGGAACACCGGGGAGCTGTTTTTT. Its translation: CASSLTGIRNTGELFF.

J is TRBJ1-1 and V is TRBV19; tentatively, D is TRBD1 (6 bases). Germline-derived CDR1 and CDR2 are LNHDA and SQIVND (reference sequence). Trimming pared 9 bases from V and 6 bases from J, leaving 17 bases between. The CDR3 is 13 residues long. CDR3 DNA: TGTGCCAGCGGTAGGGGGGGTGGATCTGAAGCTTTCTTT. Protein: CASGRGGGSEAFF.

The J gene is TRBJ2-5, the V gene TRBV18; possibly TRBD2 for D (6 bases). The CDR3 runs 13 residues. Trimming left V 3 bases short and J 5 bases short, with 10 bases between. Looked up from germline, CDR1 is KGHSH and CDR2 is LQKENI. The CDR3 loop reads CASSPSRGETQYF. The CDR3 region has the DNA TGTGCCAGCTCACCCAGCCGGGGGGAGACCCAGTACTTC.

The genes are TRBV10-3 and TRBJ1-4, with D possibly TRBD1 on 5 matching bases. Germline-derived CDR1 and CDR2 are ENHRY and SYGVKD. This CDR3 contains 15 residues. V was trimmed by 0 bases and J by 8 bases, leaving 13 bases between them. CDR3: CAISESGGRDEKLFF. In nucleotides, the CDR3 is TGTGCCATCAGTGAGTCGGGGGGTAGAGACGAAAAACTGTTTTTT.

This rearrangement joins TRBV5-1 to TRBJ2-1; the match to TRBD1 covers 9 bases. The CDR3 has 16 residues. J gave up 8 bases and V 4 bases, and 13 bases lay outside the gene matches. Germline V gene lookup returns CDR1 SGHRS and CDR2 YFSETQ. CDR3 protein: CASSRGVRTGADEQFF. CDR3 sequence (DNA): TGCGCCAGCAGCCGGGGGGTGCGGACAGGGGCTGATGAGCAGTTCTTC.

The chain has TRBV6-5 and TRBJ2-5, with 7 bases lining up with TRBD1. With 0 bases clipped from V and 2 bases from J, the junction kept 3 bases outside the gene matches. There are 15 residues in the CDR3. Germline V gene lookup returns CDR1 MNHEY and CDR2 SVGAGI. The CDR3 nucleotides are TGTGCCAGCAGTTACTCCGGGACAGCACAAGAGACCCAGTACTTC. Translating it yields CASSYSGTAQETQYF.

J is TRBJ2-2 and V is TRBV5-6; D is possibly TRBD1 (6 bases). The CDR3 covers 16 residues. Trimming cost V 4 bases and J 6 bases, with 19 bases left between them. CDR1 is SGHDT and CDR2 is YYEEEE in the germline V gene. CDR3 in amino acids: CASSPVGAGKAGELFF. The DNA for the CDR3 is TGTGCCAGCAGCCCAGTGGGGGCAGGTAAAGCCGGGGAGCTGTTTTTT. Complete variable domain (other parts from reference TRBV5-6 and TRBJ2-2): DAGVTQSPTHLIKTRGQQVTLRCSPKSGHDTVSWYQQALGQGPQFIFQYYEEEERQRGNFPDRFSGHQFPNYSSELNVNALLLGDSALYLCASSPVGAGKAGELFFGEGSRLTVL.

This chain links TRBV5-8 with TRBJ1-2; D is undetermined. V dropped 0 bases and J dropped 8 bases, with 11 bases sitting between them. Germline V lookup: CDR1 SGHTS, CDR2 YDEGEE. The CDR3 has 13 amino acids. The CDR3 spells CASSLGLIGGYTF. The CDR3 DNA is TGTGCCAGCAGCTTGGGCCTGATTGGCGGCTACACCTTC.

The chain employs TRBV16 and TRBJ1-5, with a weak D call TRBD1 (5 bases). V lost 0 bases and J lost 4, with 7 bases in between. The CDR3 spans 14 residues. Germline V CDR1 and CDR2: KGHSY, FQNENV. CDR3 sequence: CASSQSGANQPQHF. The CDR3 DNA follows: TGTGCCAGCAGCCAATCTGGGGCTAATCAGCCCCAGCATTTT. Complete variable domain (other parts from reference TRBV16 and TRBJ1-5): GEEVAQTPKHLVRGEGQKAKLYCAPIKGHSYVFWYQQVLKNEFKFLISFQNENVFDETGMPKERFSAKCLPNSPCSLEIQATKLEDSAVYFCASSQSGANQPQHFGDGTRLSIL.

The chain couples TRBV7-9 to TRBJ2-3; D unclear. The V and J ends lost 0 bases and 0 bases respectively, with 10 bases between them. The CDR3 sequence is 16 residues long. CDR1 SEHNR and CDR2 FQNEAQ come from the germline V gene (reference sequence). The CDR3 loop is CASSLAKLSSTDTQYF. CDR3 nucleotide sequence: TGTGCCAGCAGCTTAGCTAAGCTCTCTAGCACAGATACGCAGTATTTT.

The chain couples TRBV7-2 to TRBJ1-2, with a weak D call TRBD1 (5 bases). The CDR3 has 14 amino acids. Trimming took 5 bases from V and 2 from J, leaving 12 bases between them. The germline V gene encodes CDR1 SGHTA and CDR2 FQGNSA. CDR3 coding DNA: TGTGCCAGCAGCACCGGGGGGGGAAACTATGGCTACACCTTC. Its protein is CASSTGGGNYGYTF. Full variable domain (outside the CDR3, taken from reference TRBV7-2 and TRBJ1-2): GAGVSQSPSNKVTEKGKDVELRCDPISGHTALYWYRQSLGQGLEFLIYFQGNSAPDKSGLPSDRFSAERTGGSVSTLTIQRTQQEDSAVYLCASSTGGGNYGYTFGSGTRLTVV.

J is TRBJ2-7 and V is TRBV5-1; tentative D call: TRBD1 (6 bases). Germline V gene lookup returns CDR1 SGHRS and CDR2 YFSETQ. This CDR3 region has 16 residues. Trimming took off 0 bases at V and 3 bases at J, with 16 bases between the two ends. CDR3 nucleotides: TGCGCCAGCAGCTTGGAAGCCATCGGGACAAGCTACGAGCAGTACTTC. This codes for CASSLEAIGTSYEQYF.

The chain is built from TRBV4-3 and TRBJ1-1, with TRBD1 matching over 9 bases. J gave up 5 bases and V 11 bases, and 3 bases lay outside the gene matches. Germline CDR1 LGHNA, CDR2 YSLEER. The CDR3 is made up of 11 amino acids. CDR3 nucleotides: TGCGCCCCGGGACAGGGAACTGAAGCTTTCTTT. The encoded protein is CAPGQGTEAFF.

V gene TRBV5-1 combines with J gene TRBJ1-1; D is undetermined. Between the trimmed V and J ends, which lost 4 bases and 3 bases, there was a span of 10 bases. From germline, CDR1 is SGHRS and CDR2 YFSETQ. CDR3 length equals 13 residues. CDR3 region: CASSPTQDTEAFF. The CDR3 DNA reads TGCGCCAGCAGCCCGACCCAGGACACTGAAGCTTTCTTT.

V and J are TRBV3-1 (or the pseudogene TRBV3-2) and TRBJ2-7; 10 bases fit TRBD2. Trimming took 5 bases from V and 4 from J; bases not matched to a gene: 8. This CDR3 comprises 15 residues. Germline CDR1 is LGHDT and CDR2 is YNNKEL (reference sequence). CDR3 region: CASSNPGLARYEQYF. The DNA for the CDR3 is TGTGCCAGCAGCAACCCGGGACTAGCGAGGTACGAGCAGTACTTC.

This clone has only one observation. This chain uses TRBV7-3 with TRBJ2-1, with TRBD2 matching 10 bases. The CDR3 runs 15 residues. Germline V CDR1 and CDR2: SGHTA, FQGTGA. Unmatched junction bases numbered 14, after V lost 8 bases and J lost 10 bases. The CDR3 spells CASGLIGLAGEEQFF. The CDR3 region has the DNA TGTGCCAGCGGGTTAATCGGGCTAGCGGGAGAGGAGCAGTTCTTC.

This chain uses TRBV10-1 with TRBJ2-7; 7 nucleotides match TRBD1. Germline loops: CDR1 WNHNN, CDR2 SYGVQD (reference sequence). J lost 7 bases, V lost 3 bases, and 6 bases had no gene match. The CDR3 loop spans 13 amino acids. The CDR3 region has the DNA TGCGCCAGCAGTGAACAGGGGTCGGGGGAGCAGTACTTC. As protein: CASSEQGSGEQYF.

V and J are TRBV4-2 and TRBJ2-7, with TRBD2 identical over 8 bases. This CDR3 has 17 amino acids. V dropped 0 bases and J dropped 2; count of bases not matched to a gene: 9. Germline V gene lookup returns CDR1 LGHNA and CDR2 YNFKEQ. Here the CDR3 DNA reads TGTGCCAGCAGCCAAGATCTGGGGACTAGAGCTACCTACGAGCAGTACTTC. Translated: CASSQDLGTRATYEQYF.

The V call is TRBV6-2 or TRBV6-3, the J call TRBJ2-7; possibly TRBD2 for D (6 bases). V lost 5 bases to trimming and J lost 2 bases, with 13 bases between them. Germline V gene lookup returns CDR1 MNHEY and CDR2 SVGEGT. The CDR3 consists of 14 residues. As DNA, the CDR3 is TGTGCCAGCAGTGGCCGTTCGGGGGCCTACGAGCAGTACTTC. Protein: CASSGRSGAYEQYF.

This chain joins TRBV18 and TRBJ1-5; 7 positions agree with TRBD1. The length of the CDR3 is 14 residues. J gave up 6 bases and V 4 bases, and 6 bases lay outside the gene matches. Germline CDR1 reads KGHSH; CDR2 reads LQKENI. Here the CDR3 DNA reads TGTGCCAGCTCACTCACGAGGGACAGTCAGCCCCAGCATTTT. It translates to CASSLTRDSQPQHF.

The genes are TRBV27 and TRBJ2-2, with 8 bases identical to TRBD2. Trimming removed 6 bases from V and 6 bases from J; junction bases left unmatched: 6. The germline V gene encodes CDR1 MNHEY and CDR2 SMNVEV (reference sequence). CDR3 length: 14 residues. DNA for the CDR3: TGTGCCAGCAGAGGGACTAGAGACGCCGGGGAGCTGTTTTTT. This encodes CASRGTRDAGELFF.

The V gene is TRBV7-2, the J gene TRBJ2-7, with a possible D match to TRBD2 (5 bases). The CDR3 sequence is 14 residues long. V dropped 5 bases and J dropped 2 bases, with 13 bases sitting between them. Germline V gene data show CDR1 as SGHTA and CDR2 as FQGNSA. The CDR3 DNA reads TGTGCCAGCAGCCCCCTGAGCGGACCCTACGAGCAGTACTTC. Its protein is CASSPLSGPYEQYF.

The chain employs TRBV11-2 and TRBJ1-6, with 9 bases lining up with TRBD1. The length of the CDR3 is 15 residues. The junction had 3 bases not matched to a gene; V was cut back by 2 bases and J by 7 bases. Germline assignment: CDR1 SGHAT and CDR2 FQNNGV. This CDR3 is CASSLWDRENSPLHF. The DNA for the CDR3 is TGTGCCAGCAGCTTATGGGACAGGGAGAATTCACCCCTCCACTTT.

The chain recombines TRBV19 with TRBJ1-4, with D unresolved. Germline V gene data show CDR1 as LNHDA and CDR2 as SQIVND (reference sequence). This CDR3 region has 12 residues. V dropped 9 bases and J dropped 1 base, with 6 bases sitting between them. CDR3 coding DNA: TGTGCCAGCTCGGGAACTAATGAAAAACTGTTTTTT. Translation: CASSGTNEKLFF.

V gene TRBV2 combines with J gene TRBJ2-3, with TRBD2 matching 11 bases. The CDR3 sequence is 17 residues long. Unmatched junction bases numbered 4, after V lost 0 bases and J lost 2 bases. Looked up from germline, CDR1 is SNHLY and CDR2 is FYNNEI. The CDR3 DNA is TGTGCCAGCAGTGAAGCGTTACTAGCGGGAGTCACAGATACGCAGTATTTT. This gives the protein CASSEALLAGVTDTQYF.